The 31 T cell receptor beta chains reported below all come from one sample, sequenced in a study of cytomegalovirus exposure and HLA in healthy donors. Both 60 Vbeta primers and 13 Jbeta primers went into the PCR. The table came from immunoSEQ multiplex PCR; TCRdb's copy has only in-frame clones and leaves some out. Listed are 70,000 or so clones; about 0.76% falls within the top ten. Sequenced material: PBMCs. Receptors originate from a boy aged 5-17 years in good health and CMV-seronegative.

The V gene is TRBV30, the J gene TRBJ2-2; D possibly corresponds to TRBD1 (5 bases). The CDR3 loop spans 15 amino acids. The germline CDR1 and CDR2 sequences are GTSNPN and SVGIG (reference sequence). V dropped 3 bases and J dropped 2 bases, with 13 bases sitting between them. The CDR3 loop is CAWRNRRDNTGELFF. CDR3 nucleotide sequence: TGTGCCTGGAGGAACAGGAGAGACAACACCGGGGAGCTGTTTTTT.

Points on this clone: One junction end disagrees with the germline gene, perhaps due to a read error. The gene calls are TRBV5-1 and TRBJ1-1, with 7 bases that match TRBD1. The CDR3 consists of 14 residues. The germline CDR1 and CDR2 sequences are SGHRS and YFSETQ. CDR3 nucleotides: TGCGCCAGCAGCCCGACGACAGGGAACACTGAAGATTTCTTT. It codes for CASSPTTGNTEDFF.

V is TRBV9 and J is TRBJ2-7; D possibly corresponds to TRBD1 (6 bases). V dropped 2 bases and J dropped 3 bases, with 15 bases sitting between them. The CDR3 sequence is 15 residues long. CDR1 and CDR2 (germline): SGDLS, YYNGEE. This chain's CDR3 is CASSVDGTPFYEQYF. CDR3 DNA: TGTGCCAGCAGCGTCGACGGGACACCATTCTACGAGCAGTACTTC.

The chain joins TRBV2 to TRBJ2-7; a possible D gene is TRBD2 (6 bases). The CDR3 contains 13 residues. Trimming left V 4 bases short and J 7 bases short, with 14 bases between. CDR1 SNHLY and CDR2 FYNNEI come from the germline V gene. The CDR3 nucleotides are TGTGCCAGCAGTGTTGTGCGGGATAAAGAGCAGTACTTC. It specifies CASSVVRDKEQYF.

This chain connects TRBV2 to TRBJ2-3; weak D call: TRBD2 (5 bases). In germline, CDR1 is SNHLY, CDR2 FYNNEI. The CDR3 is made up of 18 amino acids. V lost 4 bases to trimming and J lost 0 bases, with 20 bases between them. CDR3: CASSGKGLREGSTDTQYF. The CDR3 DNA follows: TGTGCCAGCAGTGGGAAAGGACTTCGAGAAGGTAGCACAGATACGCAGTATTTT.

V and J are TRBV4-1 and TRBJ2-1; 9 positions match TRBD1. The V and J ends lost 1 base and 4 bases, in that order; junction bases with no gene match: 8. Germline CDR1 MGHRA, CDR2 YSYEKL. The CDR3 totals 17 residues. The CDR3 sequence is CASSQVFPGQGYNEQFF. CDR3 sequence (DNA): TGCGCCAGCAGCCAAGTTTTTCCGGGACAGGGATACAATGAGCAGTTCTTC.

This chain links TRBV11-3 with TRBJ2-1, with D perhaps matching TRBD2 (7 bases). This CDR3 comprises 16 residues. The V gene's germline CDR1 is SGHNT and CDR2 YENEEA. V lost 3 bases and J 5 bases, leaving 17 bases between the germline ends. In DNA form, the CDR3 reads TGTGCCAGCAGCTTGGGGAGGGGGAACCTAGACAATGAGCAGTTCTTC. Its translation: CASSLGRGNLDNEQFF.

The chain is built from TRBV19 and TRBJ1-1; weak D call: TRBD1 (5 bases). Germline CDR1 and CDR2: LNHDA and SQIVND (reference sequence). Deletions cut 5 bases from V and 4 bases from J, with 11 bases between. The CDR3 covers 13 residues. CDR3 in amino acids: CASSVDRATEAFF. The CDR3 nucleotides read TGTGCCAGTAGTGTCGACAGAGCCACTGAAGCTTTCTTT.

The chain employs TRBV29-1 and TRBJ2-7; D is ambiguous. Deletions cut 2 bases from V and 0 bases from J, with 2 bases between. The CDR3 sequence is 11 residues long. The germline V gene has CDR1 SQVTM and CDR2 ANQGSEA. The CDR3 DNA reads as TGCAGCGTTGAATACTCCTACGAGCAGTACTTC. It translates to CSVEYSYEQYF.

This sequence joins TRBV7-3 and TRBJ1-1; D unresolved. The CDR3 loop spans 13 amino acids. The V end lost 5 bases, the J end lost 2 bases, and 9 bases lay between the germline ends. Per germline, CDR1 SGHTA and CDR2 FQGTGA. CDR3 sequence: CASSLTSNTEAFF. CDR3 bases: TGTGCCAGCAGCCTGACAAGCAACACTGAAGCTTTCTTT.

The chain recombines TRBV6-1 with TRBJ2-2; 7 bases match TRBD1. Germline assignment: CDR1 MNHNS and CDR2 SASEGT. The V gene end was trimmed by 4 bases and the J gene end by 5 bases; junction bases not matched to a gene: 7. This CDR3 contains 15 residues. CDR3 sequence (DNA): TGTGCCAGCAGTGTTTCCAGGGGGTCAACCGGGGAGCTGTTTTTT. This gives the protein CASSVSRGSTGELFF.

The V gene is TRBV7-9, the J gene TRBJ1-5; 8 positions match TRBD1. V shed 3 bases, J shed 4 bases, and the junction held 5 bases outside the gene matches. Germline V CDR1 and CDR2: SEHNR, FQNEAQ (reference sequence). The CDR3 length is 15 residues. The CDR3 is CASSFSTGGNQPQHF. CDR3 nucleotides: TGTGCCAGCAGCTTCTCTACAGGGGGTAATCAGCCCCAGCATTTT. Full variable domain (missing parts from reference TRBV7-9 and TRBJ1-5): DTGVSQNPRHKITKRGQNVTFRCDPISEHNRLYWYRQTLGQGPEFLTYFQNEAQLEKSRLLSDRFSAERPKGSFSTLEIQRTEQGDSAMYLCASSFSTGGNQPQHFGDGTRLSIL.

The chain uses TRBV7-6 and TRBJ2-1; D is possibly TRBD2 (6 bases). Germline V gene lookup returns CDR1 SGHVS and CDR2 FNYEAQ. The V and J ends lost 6 bases and 4 bases respectively, with 28 bases between them. There are 19 residues in the CDR3. CDR3 nucleotide sequence: TGTGCCAGCAGAGGGACGGCGGATAATCCGGGGGAAACTTACAATGAGCAGTTCTTC. Its translation is CASRGTADNPGETYNEQFF.

The chain recombines TRBV5-4 with TRBJ1-1; D unclear. This CDR3 has 14 amino acids. V dropped 4 bases and J dropped 2 bases, with 12 bases sitting between them. The germline V gene encodes CDR1 SGHNT and CDR2 YYREEE (reference sequence). CDR3 sequence: CASSTDLYNTEAFF. CDR3 nucleotides: TGTGCCAGCAGCACTGACTTATATAACACTGAAGCTTTCTTT.

The chain is built from TRBV5-1 and TRBJ2-7; D might be TRBD1 (5 bases). The CDR3 is 16 amino acids. Per the germline V gene, CDR1 is SGHRS and CDR2 is YFSETQ. The V and J ends lost 4 bases and 0 bases respectively, with 17 bases between them. The CDR3 sequence: CASSPRVGLSSYEQYF. Written as DNA, the CDR3 is TGCGCCAGCAGCCCCAGGGTCGGGCTTTCCTCCTACGAGCAGTACTTC.

The genes are TRBV10-3 and TRBJ1-2, with 9 bases matching TRBD1. Germline lookup yields CDR1 ENHRY and CDR2 SYGVKD. The CDR3 length is 13 residues. Unmatched junction bases numbered 9, after V lost 10 bases and J lost 6 bases. CDR3 residues: CATGTGNEDGYTF. In DNA, the CDR3 is TGTGCCACAGGGACAGGGAACGAGGATGGCTACACCTTC.

V and J are TRBV4-2 and TRBJ1-1, with D possibly matching TRBD1 (6 bases). The length of the CDR3 is 15 residues. Between the trimmed V and J ends, which lost 4 bases and 5 bases, there was a span of 17 bases. Germline assignment: CDR1 LGHNA and CDR2 YNFKEQ. The CDR3 DNA sequence: TGTGCCAGCAGCCCCATTCGGGGGGCGAGAACTGAAGCTTTCTTT. Amino acids: CASSPIRGARTEAFF.

V is TRBV27 and J is TRBJ2-1; TRBD1 matches at 8 bases. This CDR3 comprises 16 residues. Trimming cost V 0 bases and J 8 bases; bases outside gene matches: 9. Germline-derived CDR1 and CDR2 are MNHEY and SMNVEV (reference sequence). The DNA for the CDR3 is TGTGCCAGCAGTTTATCGAAGGACAGGGTGAGTCATGAGCAGTTCTTC. It is translated as CASSLSKDRVSHEQFF.

The chain recombines TRBV6-6 with TRBJ1-5; TRBD1 is a possible D gene (6 bases). Germline lookup yields CDR1 MNHNY and CDR2 SVGAGI (reference sequence). Trimming stripped 0 bases from V and 3 bases from J, with 12 bases between. The CDR3 consists of 16 residues. DNA for the CDR3: TGTGCCAGCAGTTACTCAGGACAGACGATCAATCAGCCCCAGCATTTT. Translated, it gives CASSYSGQTINQPQHF.

J is TRBJ1-4 and V is TRBV4-2; the D gene is possibly TRBD1 (6 bases). The V end was cut by 4 bases, the J end by 8 bases, with 11 bases between. Germline V lookup: CDR1 LGHNA, CDR2 YNFKEQ. This CDR3 has 13 residues. The CDR3 loop reads CASSPGDPEKLFF. DNA of the CDR3: TGTGCCAGCAGCCCAGGGGATCCGGAAAAACTGTTTTTT.

V usage is TRBV12-5 and J usage is TRBJ1-1; 9 bases are a match to TRBD1. Germline CDR1 reads LGHNT; CDR2 reads FRNRAP. The CDR3 consists of 13 residues. V was clipped by 1 base and J by 7 bases; unmatched bases: 1. CDR3 DNA: TGTGCTAGTGGTTTGGGACAGGGGGTTGAAGCTTTCTTT. This translates into CASGLGQGVEAFF.

The chain links TRBV2 to TRBJ1-1; the D gene is possibly TRBD1 (6 bases). CDR1 SNHLY and CDR2 FYNNEI come from the germline V gene. Trimming took off 6 bases at V and 1 base at J, with 12 bases between the two ends. The CDR3 has 14 amino acids. In DNA, the CDR3 is TGTGCCAGCAGCGGACAGCTTTCGAACACTGAAGCTTTCTTT. Amino acid sequence: CASSGQLSNTEAFF.

CDR3 in DNA: TGTGCCTGGAGTCCAGGGATGAACACTGAAGCTTTCTTT. Amino acid sequence: CAWSPGMNTEAFF. The rearrangement uses TRBV30 and TRBJ1-1; a weak D match, TRBD1 (5 bases). Germline-derived CDR1 and CDR2 are GTSNPN and SVGIG (reference sequence). V lost 2 bases to trimming and J lost 0 bases, with 7 bases between them. The CDR3 runs to 13 residues.

The chain carries TRBV11-2 and TRBJ2-7; no firm D call. V was pared by 2 bases and J by 0 bases, with 8 bases between. This CDR3 is 14 amino acids long. In germline, CDR1 is SGHAT, CDR2 FQNNGV. The CDR3 DNA is TGTGCCAGCAGCTTACACGGTAGCTCCTACGAGCAGTACTTC. Protein sequence: CASSLHGSSYEQYF.

The J gene is TRBJ2-5, the V gene TRBV23-1, with D maybe TRBD1 (5 bases). TRBV23-1 is an ORF, and what it does is uncertain. This CDR3 has 12 residues. The ends were cut back, 10 bases at V and 7 bases at J, with 16 bases in the middle. The CDR3 DNA reads TGCGCCAACAGACAGCAAAGGGGGACCCAGTACTTC. Its protein product is CANRQQRGTQYF.

V gene TRBV7-9 combines with J gene TRBJ2-7; the D gene is possibly TRBD2 (7 bases). This CDR3 comprises 12 residues. From germline, CDR1 is SEHNR and CDR2 FQNEAQ (reference sequence). The V and J ends lost 6 bases and 5 bases respectively, with 11 bases between them. The CDR3 loop is CASRGGGDEQYF. CDR3 nucleotides: TGTGCCAGCAGGGGAGGGGGGGACGAGCAGTACTTC.

CDR3 in amino acids: CASSPPGVGYGYTF. CDR3 in DNA: TGCGCCAGCAGCCCCCCCGGGGTTGGATATGGCTACACCTTC. V gene TRBV5-1 combines with J gene TRBJ1-2; the D is unclear. V was pared by 4 bases and J by 5 bases, with 15 bases between. The CDR3 consists of 14 residues. From germline, CDR1 is SGHRS and CDR2 YFSETQ.

The chain carries TRBV19 and TRBJ2-1; 11 bases are a match to TRBD1. Germline-derived CDR1 and CDR2 are LNHDA and SQIVND (reference sequence). The CDR3 totals 16 residues. After removal of 4 bases from V and 6 bases from J, the junction contained 8 bases not matched to a gene. CDR3 protein: CASSTRGTGGLNEQFF. As DNA, the CDR3 is TGTGCCAGTAGTACGAGGGGGACAGGGGGTCTCAATGAGCAGTTCTTC.

Turning to this clone: This specimen includes other DNA sequences encoding the same CDR3. The V call is TRBV7-9, the J call TRBJ1-2; 7 positions match TRBD1. With V trimmed by 5 bases and J by 3 bases, 3 bases remained unmatched. The germline V gene has CDR1 SEHNR and CDR2 FQNEAQ (reference sequence). The length of the CDR3 is 13 residues. The CDR3 DNA reads TGTGCCAGCAGCCGGACAGGTGACTATGGCTACACCTTC. This translates into CASSRTGDYGYTF.

V is TRBV21-1 and J is TRBJ2-7; TRBD1 was called by the table and not checked on the DNA. TRBV21-1 is a pseudogene locus. This CDR3 contains 20 residues. The CDR3 sequence is CASSKEGGPGQGAFAYEQYF. CDR3 sequence (DNA): TGTGCCAGCAGCAAAGAGGGAGGACCGGGACAGGGGGCGTTCGCCTACGAGCAGTACTTC.

CDR3 sequence: CASSLVGRGVSDEQYF. The CDR3 DNA reads TGCGCCAGCAGCTTGGTGGGGCGGGGTGTATCCGACGAGCAGTACTTC. The chain links TRBV5-1 to TRBJ2-7; TRBD2 might be the D (6 bases). Germline V gene data show CDR1 as SGHRS and CDR2 as YFSETQ. This CDR3 spans 16 amino acids. Between the trimmed V and J ends, which lost 0 bases and 5 bases, there was a span of 18 bases.